This T cell receptor (beta chain) was observed in a study of blood T cell repertoires in COVID-19. On the study more broadly: Samples taken during acute and convalescent COVID-19 were collected in the United States, Italy and Spain. Sample material is recorded as cDNA or gDNA derived from T cells, B-cell-depleted T cells, or PBMCs.

The germline V gene has CDR1 MDHEN and CDR2 SYDVKM. After removal of 6 bases from V and 7 bases from J, the junction contained 7 bases not matched to a gene. This CDR3 contains 14 residues. As processed by the authors: Reference gene primer amplification gave nucleated cell count estimates. Only in-frame clones appear in the TCRdb table, and some are missing; sequencing was by immunoSEQ multiplex PCR. V, J and clone size are taken as reported in that table, and D and trimming were inferred from the DNA itself. The sample carries approximately 130,000 clones, approximately 80% recorded once. The rearrangement joins TRBV28 to TRBJ2-2; TRBD1 matches 8 bases. The material sequenced was peripheral blood. The sequence derives from a human donor in a cohort sampled during active COVID-19. The CDR3 sequence is CASRWTGRDGELFF. CDR3 coding DNA: TGTGCCAGCAGGTGGACAGGGCGGGACGGGGAGCTGTTTTTT.